These 14 T cell receptor beta chains share one sample of origin, sequenced in a study of cytomegalovirus exposure and HLA in healthy donors. The PCR had 60 Vbeta and 13 Jbeta primers. Method: immunoSEQ multiplex PCR; TCRdb's copy keeps in-frame clones and lacks some. This table holds approximately 130,000 clones, more than 80% found once. The sample consisted of PBMCs. These receptors came from a man aged 35-49 years in good health and CMV-seronegative.

This clone appeared a few times. The genes are TRBV7-9 and TRBJ2-1; 8 positions agree with TRBD2. The CDR3 contains 17 residues. Per the germline V gene, CDR1 is SEHNR and CDR2 is FQNEAQ (reference sequence). With V trimmed by 6 bases and J by 3 bases, 13 bases remained unmatched. The CDR3 DNA sequence: TGTGCCAGCAGGCGGGGACTAGACGTAGACCACTACAATGAGCAGTTCTTC. Its translation is CASRRGLDVDHYNEQFF. Full variable domain (missing parts from reference TRBV7-9 and TRBJ2-1): DTGVSQNPRHKITKRGQNVTFRCDPISEHNRLYWYRQTLGQGPEFLTYFQNEAQLEKSRLLSDRFSAERPKGSFSTLEIQRTEQGDSAMYLCASRRGLDVDHYNEQFFGPGTRLTVL.

V is TRBV20-1 and J is TRBJ1-2; TRBD1 is a possible D gene (6 bases). CDR3 length: 11 amino acids. Trimming took off 5 bases at V and 6 bases at J, with 10 bases between the two ends. Germline CDR1 is DFQATT and CDR2 is SNEGSKA (reference sequence). The CDR3 sequence is CSAGRDNGYTF. The DNA for the CDR3 is TGCAGTGCTGGCCGGGACAATGGCTACACCTTC.

This CDR3 reads CSVDYTDTQYF. The CDR3 DNA reads TGCAGCGTTGATTACACAGATACGCAGTATTTT. The rearrangement links TRBV29-1 to TRBJ2-3, with no clear D. CDR1 SQVTM and CDR2 ANQGSEA come from the germline V gene. The CDR3 loop spans 11 amino acids. With 3 bases removed from V and 2 bases from J, the gap between germline ends came to 3 bases.

This clone was counted only a few times. The chain joins TRBV11-3 to TRBJ2-6; 7 bases are shared with TRBD1. The V gene end was trimmed by 1 base and the J gene end by 4 bases; junction bases not matched to a gene: 13. The CDR3 is 19 amino acids. Germline CDR1 reads SGHNT; CDR2 reads YENEEA. The CDR3 nucleotides read TGTGCCAGCAGCTTAGGGGCGACGAGGGGGCGGACCGGGGCCAACGTCCTGACTTTC. It yields the protein CASSLGATRGRTGANVLTF.

The rearrangement links TRBV7-2 to TRBJ1-2; the D gene is possibly TRBD1 (5 bases). The germline V gene encodes CDR1 SGHTA and CDR2 FQGNSA. The length of the CDR3 is 14 residues. The ends were cut back, 4 bases at V and 8 bases at J, with 17 bases in the middle. The CDR3 DNA sequence: TGTGCCAGCAGCTCCGCACAGCGGGGGAGCGGCTACACCTTC. Residues: CASSSAQRGSGYTF.

The chain links TRBV29-1 to TRBJ1-2; D not resolved. The ends were cut back, 7 bases at V and 6 bases at J, with 9 bases in the middle. The CDR3 totals 10 residues. CDR1 is SQVTM and CDR2 is ANQGSEA in the germline V gene. DNA of the CDR3: TGCAGCGCTGGTACAAATGGCTACACCTTC. As protein: CSAGTNGYTF.

In regard to this clone: Its ends do not fully match the called genes, so a read error is possible. The chain carries TRBV2 and TRBJ2-4, with D uncertain. The CDR3 is 14 residues long. The germline V gene encodes CDR1 SNHLY and CDR2 FYNNEI. The CDR3 bases are TGTGCCAGCAGTGACCCGTCCGCCGAAAACAGTCAGTACTTC. It codes for CASSDPSAENSQYF.

The chain is built from TRBV4-3 and TRBJ2-3; 8 bases map to TRBD1. Germline CDR1 is LGHNA and CDR2 is YSLEER. V gave up 2 bases and J gave up 1 base; unmatched junction bases: 2. This CDR3 comprises 15 residues. DNA for the CDR3: TGCGCCAGCAGCCAACGGGGACAGGGCACAGATACGCAGTATTTT. The encoded protein is CASSQRGQGTDTQYF.

The chain links TRBV5-1 to TRBJ1-5; 7 nucleotides align to TRBD1. After removal of 0 bases from V and 0 bases from J, the junction contained 3 bases not matched to a gene. CDR1 is SGHRS and CDR2 is YFSETQ in the germline V gene. The CDR3 length is 16 residues. The CDR3 DNA is TGCGCCAGCAGCTTGGGGGACAGCTATAGCAATCAGCCCCAGCATTTT. The encoded protein is CASSLGDSYSNQPQHF.

V and J are TRBV5-6 and TRBJ2-5, with TRBD2 identical over 13 bases. The CDR3 extends over 16 amino acids. Germline CDR1 is SGHDT and CDR2 is YYEEEE. Losses at the gene ends were 4 bases for V and 5 bases for J; bases not matched to a gene: 8. Here the CDR3 DNA reads TGTGCCAGCAGCATATCGGGACTAGCGGGATGGGAGACCCAGTACTTC. This gives the protein CASSISGLAGWETQYF.

This chain joins TRBV4-1 and TRBJ2-7, with D tentatively TRBD2 (5 bases). V was shortened by 1 base and J by 0 bases, with 10 bases between the two germline ends. This CDR3 has 15 residues. From germline, CDR1 is MGHRA and CDR2 YSYEKL. The DNA for the CDR3 is TGCGCCAGCAGCCAAGCTCTTGAGGGCTCCTACGAGCAGTACTTC. It codes for CASSQALEGSYEQYF.

This sequence joins TRBV28 and TRBJ2-1; 9 bases are shared with TRBD2. Germline CDR1 and CDR2: MDHEN and SYDVKM. This CDR3 region has 15 residues. The trim removed 3 bases at V and 9 bases at J, leaving 9 bases unmatched. CDR3 nucleotides: TGTGCCAGCAGTTTTTACGCGGGAGGGCCAGGTGAGCAGTTCTTC. Translated: CASSFYAGGPGEQFF.

This clone has only one observation. The CDR3 bases are TGTGCCAGCTCACCCACGACAGGGTCCCACGAGCAGTACTTC. Translation gives CASSPTTGSHEQYF. V is TRBV18 and J is TRBJ2-7; 7 bases match TRBD1. The CDR3 loop spans 14 amino acids. The V gene end was trimmed by 3 bases and the J gene end by 5 bases; junction bases not matched to a gene: 7. CDR1 is KGHSH, CDR2 LQKENI, per germline.

V usage is TRBV29-1 and J usage is TRBJ1-5, with D perhaps matching TRBD1 (6 bases). Per germline, CDR1 SQVTM and CDR2 ANQGSEA. This CDR3 contains 13 residues. V dropped 6 bases and J dropped 3 bases, with 12 bases sitting between them. For the CDR3, the DNA is TGCAGCGTCGAGACAGGACTCAATCAGCCCCAGCATTTT. Its translation is CSVETGLNQPQHF. The entire variable domain, with the rest obtained from reference TRBV29-1 and TRBJ1-5, is as follows: SAVISQKPSRDICQRGTSLTIQCQVDSQVTMMFWYRQQPGQSLTLIATANQGSEATYESGFVIDKFPISRPNLTFSTLTVSNMSPEDSSIYLCSVETGLNQPQHFGDGTRLSIL.